This T cell receptor beta chain was identified during a study of CD8 T cells in ankylosing spondylitis. Study-wide results and limits: There was a TCR beta motif, made of 7 to 9 highly homologous variants, that appeared characteristic of ankylosing spondylitis blood.

TCRdb passed the 5' RACE reads through MiXCR, listing each CDR3 protein once. The sample lists about 510,000 distinct CDR3 sequences, approximately 5.3% seen once, with 3% to 4.5% in the top ten. Many counts were recorded for this clonotype. Antigen specificity is unknown. Trimming removed 2 bases from V and 3 bases from J, with 4 bases in between. Germline V gene data show CDR1 as KGHSH and CDR2 as LQKENI. The CDR3 contains 12 residues. This chain connects TRBV18 to TRBJ2-5; D gene uncertain. The sequenced material came from blood, either unsorted or a sorted T cell fraction (not recorded which). This TCR came from a male donor with ankylosing spondylitis. The CDR3 spells CASSPTEETQYF. CDR3 DNA sequence: TGTGCCAGCTCACCAACCGAAGAGACCCAGTACTTC.